Sequencing of this TCR beta chain was carried out in a study of blood T cell repertoires in COVID-19. At the level of the study: COVID-19 samples collected from the United States, Italy and Spain covered acute and convalescent phases. T cells, B-cell-depleted T cells, or PBMCs provided the cDNA or gDNA that served as material.

Germline V gives CDR1 MNHEY, CDR2 SVGEGT. This CDR3 contains 15 residues. V was shortened by 4 bases and J by 14 bases, with 23 bases between the two germline ends. Study processing details: Researchers report that nucleated cell counts were estimated from reference gene primer amplification. Some clones are missing from TCRdb's copy, which holds only in-frame ones; the method was immunoSEQ multiplex PCR. V, J and clone size reflect that table, while D and trimming were determined from the DNA. The profile shows 100,000 to 150,000 clones, roughly 84% of them singletons. The TCR comes from a woman aged 25 to 39 who had recovered from COVID-19. Sample: peripheral blood. The V gene is TRBV6-2 or TRBV6-3, the J gene TRBJ2-2; D might be TRBD2 (6 bases). The chain's CDR3 is CASSSVEGPSLILFF. Written as DNA, the CDR3 is TGTGCCAGCAGTTCAGTGGAGGGCCCTAGTCTAATACTGTTTTTT.